One TCR beta chain is described in this entry. Its antigen is not known. CDR1 and CDR2 from the germline V gene are MDHEN and SYDVKM. V shed 3 bases and J shed 3 bases, with 15 bases lying between them. This CDR3 contains 15 residues. The source of the sample is a study of Ad26.COV2.S vaccination and SARS-CoV-2 variants. Study background: COV1001, an Ad26.COV2.S trial, supplied this vaccine-arm donor.

Sequencing was performed with immunoSEQ multiplex PCR; in TCRdb, only in-frame clones are kept and a portion is missing. Of 300,000 to 400,000 clones listed, about 85% were seen once; the top ten hold 3.3%. Study-wide points: Researchers cautioned that TCR breadth and depth analyses may have underestimated total T cell responses. Relative to placebo recipients, vaccine recipients exhibited elevated spike-specific TCR breadth.

The treatment was: 19 received Ad26.COV2.S at low or high dose, single or two shots; several received placebo; per-sample allocation not given. All samples were drawn on day 63, counting from the first vaccine or placebo injection. Whoever gave the sample was an adult aged 18-55 years in Boston. The sequence was obtained from a person aged 18 to 59 who received the Ad26.COV2.S COVID-19 vaccine or a placebo. The rearrangement links TRBV28 to TRBJ2-7; D is perhaps TRBD2 (6 bases). Sequenced material: peripheral blood, taken in a trial of Ad26.COV2.S vaccine versus placebo. CDR3 region: CASSLLKVGGYEQYF. CDR3 bases: TGTGCCAGCAGTTTGCTTAAGGTCGGGGGCTACGAGCAGTACTTC.